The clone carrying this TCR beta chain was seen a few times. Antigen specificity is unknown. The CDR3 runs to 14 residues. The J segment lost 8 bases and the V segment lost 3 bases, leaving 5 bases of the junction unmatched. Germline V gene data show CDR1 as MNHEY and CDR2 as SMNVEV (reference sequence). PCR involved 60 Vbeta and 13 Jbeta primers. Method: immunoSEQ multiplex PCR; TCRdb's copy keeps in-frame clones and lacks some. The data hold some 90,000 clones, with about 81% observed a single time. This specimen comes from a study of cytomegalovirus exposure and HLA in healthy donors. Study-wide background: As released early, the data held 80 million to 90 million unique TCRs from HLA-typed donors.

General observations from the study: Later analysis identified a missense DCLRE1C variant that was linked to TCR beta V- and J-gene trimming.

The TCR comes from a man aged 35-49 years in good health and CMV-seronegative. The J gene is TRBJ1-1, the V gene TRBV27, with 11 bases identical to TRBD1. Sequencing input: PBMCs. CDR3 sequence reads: CASSLWGQGDEAFF. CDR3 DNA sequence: TGTGCCAGCAGTTTGTGGGGACAGGGGGACGAAGCTTTCTTT.